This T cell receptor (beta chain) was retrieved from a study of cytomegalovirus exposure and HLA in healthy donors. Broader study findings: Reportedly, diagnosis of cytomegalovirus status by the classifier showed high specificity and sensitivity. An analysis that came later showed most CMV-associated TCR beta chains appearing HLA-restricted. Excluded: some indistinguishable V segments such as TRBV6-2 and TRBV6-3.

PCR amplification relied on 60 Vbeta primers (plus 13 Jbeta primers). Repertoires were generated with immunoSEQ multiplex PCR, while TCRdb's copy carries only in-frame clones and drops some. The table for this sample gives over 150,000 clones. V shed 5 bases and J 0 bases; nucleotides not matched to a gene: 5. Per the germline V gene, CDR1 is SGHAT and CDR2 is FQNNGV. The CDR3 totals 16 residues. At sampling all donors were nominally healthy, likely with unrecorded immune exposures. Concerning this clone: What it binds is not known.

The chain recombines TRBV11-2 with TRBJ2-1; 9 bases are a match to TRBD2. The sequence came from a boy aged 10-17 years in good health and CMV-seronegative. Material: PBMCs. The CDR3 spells CASSRSGGHSYNEQFF. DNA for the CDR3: TGTGCCAGCAGCCGCAGCGGGGGGCACTCCTACAATGAGCAGTTCTTC.